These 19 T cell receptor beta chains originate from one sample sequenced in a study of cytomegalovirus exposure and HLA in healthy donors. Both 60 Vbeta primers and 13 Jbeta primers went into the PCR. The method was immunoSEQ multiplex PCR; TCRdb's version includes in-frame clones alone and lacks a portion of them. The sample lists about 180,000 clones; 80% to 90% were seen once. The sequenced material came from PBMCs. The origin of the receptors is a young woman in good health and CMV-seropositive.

In DNA, the CDR3 is TGTGCCAGCAGGGGCAGGATCAGCACAGATACGCAGTATTTT. Its translation is CASRGRISTDTQYF. The genes are TRBV27 and TRBJ2-3; D is ambiguous. The V gene lost 6 bases and the J gene lost 0 bases, with 10 bases spanning the gap. Germline CDR1 MNHEY, CDR2 SMNVEV (reference sequence). This CDR3 spans 14 amino acids.

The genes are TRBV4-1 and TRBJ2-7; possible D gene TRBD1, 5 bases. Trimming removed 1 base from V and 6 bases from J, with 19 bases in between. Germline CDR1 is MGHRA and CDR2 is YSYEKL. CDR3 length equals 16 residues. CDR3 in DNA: TGCGCCAGCAGCCAAGTTTACCCGGACACGGCATCCGAGCAGTACTTC. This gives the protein CASSQVYPDTASEQYF.

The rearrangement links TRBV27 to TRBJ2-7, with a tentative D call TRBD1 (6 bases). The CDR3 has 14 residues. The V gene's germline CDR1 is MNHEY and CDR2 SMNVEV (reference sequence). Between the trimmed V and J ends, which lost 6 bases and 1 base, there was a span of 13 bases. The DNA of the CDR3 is TGTGCCAGCAGACTTACCGGGACATCCTACGAGCAGTACTTC. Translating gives CASRLTGTSYEQYF.

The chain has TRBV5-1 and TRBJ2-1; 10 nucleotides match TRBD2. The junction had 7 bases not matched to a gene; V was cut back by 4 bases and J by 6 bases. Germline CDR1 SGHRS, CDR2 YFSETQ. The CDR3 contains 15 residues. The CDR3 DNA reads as TGCGCCAGCAGCGGCCTAGCGGGGGCGGTCAATGAGCAGTTCTTC. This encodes CASSGLAGAVNEQFF.

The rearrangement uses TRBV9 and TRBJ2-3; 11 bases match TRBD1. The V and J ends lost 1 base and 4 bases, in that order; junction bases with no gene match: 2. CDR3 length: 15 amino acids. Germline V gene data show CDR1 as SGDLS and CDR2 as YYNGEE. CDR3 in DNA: TGTGCCAGCAGCGTAACGGGACAGGGGGCAGATACGCAGTATTTT. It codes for CASSVTGQGADTQYF.

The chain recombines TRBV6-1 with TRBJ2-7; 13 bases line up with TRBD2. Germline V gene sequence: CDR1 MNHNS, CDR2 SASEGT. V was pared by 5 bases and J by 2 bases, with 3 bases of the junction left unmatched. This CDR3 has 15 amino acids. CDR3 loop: CASSIGLAGAYEQYF. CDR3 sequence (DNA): TGTGCCAGCAGTATAGGACTAGCGGGGGCCTACGAGCAGTACTTC.

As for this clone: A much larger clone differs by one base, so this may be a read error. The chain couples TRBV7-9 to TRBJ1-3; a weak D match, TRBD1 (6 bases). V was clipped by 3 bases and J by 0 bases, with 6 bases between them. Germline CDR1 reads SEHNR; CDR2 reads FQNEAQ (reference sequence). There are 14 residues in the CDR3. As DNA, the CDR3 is TGTGCCAGCAGCTTGGACAGCTCTGGAAACACCATATATTTT. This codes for CASSLDSSGNTIYF.

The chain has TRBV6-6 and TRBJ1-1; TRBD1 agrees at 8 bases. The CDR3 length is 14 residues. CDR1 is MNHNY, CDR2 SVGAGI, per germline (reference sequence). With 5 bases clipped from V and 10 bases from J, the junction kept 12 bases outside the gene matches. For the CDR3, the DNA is TGTGCCAGCAGTCCAAGGCAGGGGGCCAGTGGAGCTTTCTTT. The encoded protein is CASSPRQGASGAFF.

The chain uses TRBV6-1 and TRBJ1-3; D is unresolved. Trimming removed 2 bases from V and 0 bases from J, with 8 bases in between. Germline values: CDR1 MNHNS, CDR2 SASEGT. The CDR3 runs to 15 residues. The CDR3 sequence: CASSESGGSGNTIYF. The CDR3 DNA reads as TGTGCCAGCAGTGAAAGTGGAGGCTCTGGAAACACCATATATTTT.

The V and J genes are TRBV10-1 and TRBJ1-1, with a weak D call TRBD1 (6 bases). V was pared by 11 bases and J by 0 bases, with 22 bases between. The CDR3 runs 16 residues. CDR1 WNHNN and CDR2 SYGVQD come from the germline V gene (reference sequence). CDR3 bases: TGCGCCGATAAACGGACAGAGAGGGGTGTGAACACTGAAGCTTTCTTT. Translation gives CADKRTERGVNTEAFF.

The CDR3 region is CASGWTLNYGYTF. The CDR3 DNA sequence: TGTGCCAGTGGGTGGACACTAAACTATGGCTACACCTTC. The rearrangement joins TRBV19 to TRBJ1-2; tentatively, D is TRBD1 (5 bases). Trimming stripped 8 bases from V and 2 bases from J, with 12 bases between. Germline values: CDR1 LNHDA, CDR2 SQIVND (reference sequence). The CDR3 spans 13 residues.

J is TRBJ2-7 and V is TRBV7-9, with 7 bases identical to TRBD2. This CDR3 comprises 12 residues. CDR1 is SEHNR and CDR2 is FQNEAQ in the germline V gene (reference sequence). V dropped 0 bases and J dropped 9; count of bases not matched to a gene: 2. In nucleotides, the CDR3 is TGTGCCAGCAGCTTAGCGGAGCGGGGGCAGTACTTC. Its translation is CASSLAERGQYF. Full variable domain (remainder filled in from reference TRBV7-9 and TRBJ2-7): DTGVSQNPRHKITKRGQNVTFRCDPISEHNRLYWYRQTLGQGPEFLTYFQNEAQLEKSRLLSDRFSAERPKGSFSTLEIQRTEQGDSAMYLCASSLAERGQYFGPGTRLTVT.

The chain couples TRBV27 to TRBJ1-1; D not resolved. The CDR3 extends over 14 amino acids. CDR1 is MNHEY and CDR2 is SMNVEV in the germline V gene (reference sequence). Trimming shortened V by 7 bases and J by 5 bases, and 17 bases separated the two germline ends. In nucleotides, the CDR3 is TGTGCCAGCAACCTTGACTCCAGCCTTACTGAAGCTTTCTTT. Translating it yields CASNLDSSLTEAFF.

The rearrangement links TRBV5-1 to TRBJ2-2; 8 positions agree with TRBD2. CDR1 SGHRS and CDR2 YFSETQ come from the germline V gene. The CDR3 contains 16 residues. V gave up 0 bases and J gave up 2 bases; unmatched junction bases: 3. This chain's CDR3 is CASSLGSGGNTGELFF. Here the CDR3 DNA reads TGCGCCAGCAGCTTGGGGAGCGGGGGTAACACCGGGGAGCTGTTTTTT.

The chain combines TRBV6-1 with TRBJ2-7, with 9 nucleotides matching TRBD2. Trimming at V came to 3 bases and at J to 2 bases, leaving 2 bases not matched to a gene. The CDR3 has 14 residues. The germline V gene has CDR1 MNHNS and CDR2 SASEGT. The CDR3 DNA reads TGTGCCAGCAGTGAGTTAGCGGGAGCCTACGAGCAGTACTTC. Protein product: CASSELAGAYEQYF.

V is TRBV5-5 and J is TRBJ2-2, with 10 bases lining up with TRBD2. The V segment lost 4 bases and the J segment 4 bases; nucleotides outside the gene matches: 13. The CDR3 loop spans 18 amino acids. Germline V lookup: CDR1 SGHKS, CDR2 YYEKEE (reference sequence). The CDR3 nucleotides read TGTGCCAGCAGCCAGGATGGTCCGGGGACTAGCGCCACCGGGGAGCTGTTTTTT. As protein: CASSQDGPGTSATGELFF.

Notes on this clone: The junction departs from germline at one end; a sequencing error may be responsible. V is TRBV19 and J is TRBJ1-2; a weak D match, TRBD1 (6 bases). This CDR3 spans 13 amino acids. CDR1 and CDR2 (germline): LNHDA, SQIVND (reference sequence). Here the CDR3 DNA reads TGTGCCAGTAGCGAACAGGGATCCTATGGCCACACCTTC. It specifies CASSEQGSYGHTF.

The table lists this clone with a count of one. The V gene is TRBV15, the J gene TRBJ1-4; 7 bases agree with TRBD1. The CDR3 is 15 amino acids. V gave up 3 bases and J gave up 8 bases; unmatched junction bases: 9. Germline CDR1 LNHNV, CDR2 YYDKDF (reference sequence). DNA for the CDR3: TGTGCCACCAGCAGTAGACAGGGCTTCGGCGAAAAACTGTTTTTT. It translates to CATSSRQGFGEKLFF.

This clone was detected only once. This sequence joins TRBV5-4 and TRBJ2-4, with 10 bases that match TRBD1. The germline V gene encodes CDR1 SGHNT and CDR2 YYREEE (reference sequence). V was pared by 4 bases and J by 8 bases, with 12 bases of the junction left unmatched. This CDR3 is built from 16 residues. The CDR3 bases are TGTGCCAGCAGCCCTACCGACCGGACAGGGGGGGACATTCAGTACTTC. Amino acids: CASSPTDRTGGDIQYF.